This TCR beta chain was retrieved from a study of control samples from healthy donors and cancer patients. Germline CDR1 and CDR2: ENHRY and SYGVKD. Trimming took off 2 bases at V and 1 base at J, with 9 bases between the two ends. The CDR3 is 14 amino acids. Measured with immunoSEQ multiplex PCR; TCRdb has only the in-frame clones, and not every one. The data contain under 30,000 clones, 79% of them singletons. The chain joins TRBV10-3 to TRBJ2-7, with no clear D. Sequences were obtained from PBMCs. This TCR was sampled from a man between 60 and 75 years old with head and neck cancer. The CDR3 DNA reads TGTGCCATCAGTGAGGGGGTGGGATCCTACGAGCAGTACTTC. Residues: CAISEGVGSYEQYF.